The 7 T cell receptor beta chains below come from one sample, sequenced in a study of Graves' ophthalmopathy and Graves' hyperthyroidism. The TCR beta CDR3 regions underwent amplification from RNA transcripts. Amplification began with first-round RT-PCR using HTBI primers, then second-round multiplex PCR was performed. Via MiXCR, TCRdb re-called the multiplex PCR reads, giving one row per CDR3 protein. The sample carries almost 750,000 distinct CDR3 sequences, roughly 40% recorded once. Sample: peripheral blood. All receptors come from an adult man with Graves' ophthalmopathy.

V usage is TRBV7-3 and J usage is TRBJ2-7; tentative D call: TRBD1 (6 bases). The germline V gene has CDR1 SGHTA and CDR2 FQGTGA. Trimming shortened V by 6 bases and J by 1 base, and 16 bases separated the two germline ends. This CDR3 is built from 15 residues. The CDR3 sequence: CASSLAVRGSYEQYF. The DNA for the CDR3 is TGTGCCAGCAGTTTGGCTGTAAGGGGGTCCTACGAGCAGTACTTC. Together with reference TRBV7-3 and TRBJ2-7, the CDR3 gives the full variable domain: GAGVSQTPSNKVTEKGKYVELRCDPISGHTALYWYRQSLGQGPEFLIYFQGTGAADDSGLPNDRFFAVRPEGSVSTLKIQRTERGDSAVYLCASSLAVRGSYEQYFGPGTRLTVT.

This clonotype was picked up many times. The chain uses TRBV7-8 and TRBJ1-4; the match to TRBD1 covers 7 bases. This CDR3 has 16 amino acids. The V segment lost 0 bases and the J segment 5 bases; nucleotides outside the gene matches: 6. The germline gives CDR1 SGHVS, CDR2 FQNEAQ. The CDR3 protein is CASSLAAVTGNEKLFF. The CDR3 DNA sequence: TGTGCCAGCAGCTTAGCCGCTGTGACAGGGAATGAAAAACTGTTTTTT.

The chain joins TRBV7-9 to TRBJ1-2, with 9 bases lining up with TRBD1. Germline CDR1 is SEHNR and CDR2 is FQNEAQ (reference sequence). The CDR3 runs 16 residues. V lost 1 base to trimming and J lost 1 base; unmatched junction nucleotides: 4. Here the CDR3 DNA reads TGTGCCAGCAGCTTAGGGGGACAGGGCTTTAACTATGGCTACACCTTC. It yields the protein CASSLGGQGFNYGYTF.

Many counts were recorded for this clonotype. As DNA, the CDR3 is TGTGCCACCAGCAGAGATCGAGGTGCTGGGGCCAACGTCCTGACTTTC. Its protein is CATSRDRGAGANVLTF. This sequence joins TRBV15 and TRBJ2-6, with D unclear. The germline V and J ends were trimmed by 0 bases and 2 bases, with 8 bases remaining between them. CDR1 and CDR2 (germline): LNHNV, YYDKDF (reference sequence). This CDR3 has 16 amino acids.

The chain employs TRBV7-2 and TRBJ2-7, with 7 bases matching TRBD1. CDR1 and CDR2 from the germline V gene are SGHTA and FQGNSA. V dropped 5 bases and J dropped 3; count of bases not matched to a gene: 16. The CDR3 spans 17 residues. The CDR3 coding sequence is TGTGCCAGCAGCCGCCTATCGCCCGGGACAGTCGGCTACGAGCAGTACTTC. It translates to CASSRLSPGTVGYEQYF. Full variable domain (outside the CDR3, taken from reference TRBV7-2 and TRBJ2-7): GAGVSQSPSNKVTEKGKDVELRCDPISGHTALYWYRQSLGQGLEFLIYFQGNSAPDKSGLPSDRFSAERTGGSVSTLTIQRTQQEDSAVYLCASSRLSPGTVGYEQYFGPGTRLTVT.

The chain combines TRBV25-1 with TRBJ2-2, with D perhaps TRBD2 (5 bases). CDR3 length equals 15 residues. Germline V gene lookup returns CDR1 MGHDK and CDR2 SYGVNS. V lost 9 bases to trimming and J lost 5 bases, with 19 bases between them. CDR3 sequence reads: CASSILFGGTGELFF. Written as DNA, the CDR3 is TGTGCCAGTAGTATTCTTTTTGGAGGAACCGGGGAGCTGTTTTTT.

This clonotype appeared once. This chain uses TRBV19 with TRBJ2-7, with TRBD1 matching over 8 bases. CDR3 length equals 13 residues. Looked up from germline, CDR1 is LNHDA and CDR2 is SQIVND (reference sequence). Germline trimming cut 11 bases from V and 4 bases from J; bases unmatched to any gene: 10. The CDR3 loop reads CAWQLGQGYEQYF. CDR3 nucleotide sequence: TGTGCCTGGCAGCTCGGACAGGGTTACGAGCAGTACTTC. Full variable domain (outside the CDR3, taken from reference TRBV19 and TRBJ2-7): DGGITQSPKYLFRKEGQNVTLSCEQNLNHDAMYWYRQDPGQGLRLIYYSQIVNDFQKGDIAEGYSVSREKKESFPLTVTSAQKNPTAFYLCAWQLGQGYEQYFGPGTRLTVT.